This entry features one T cell receptor (beta chain) sequence. Its antigen remains unidentified. No quality values exist for individual bases; no much larger clone is one base distant. The data originate from a study of vaccination and CD4 T cells after COVID-19 (dated by TCRdb to between 2021 and 2024). Turning to the overall study: SARS-CoV-2 positivity had been established in the convalescent patients by nasal swab PCR, and mild disease was recorded in under ten of these patients and severe disease in one. The convalescent cohort included six males and four females, with two Hispanic individuals, seven Caucasians, two Asians and one multiracial person. Each participant got two doses of either the Pfizer-BioNTech BNT162b2 vaccine (n=8) or the Moderna mRNA-1273 vaccine (n=2). Post-COVID blood samples were collected from convalescent patients a median of approximately 93 days after diagnosis, with a range of about 35 to 161 days. Post-vaccine blood samples were obtained a median of approximately 74 days after the second vaccine dose, with a range of about 13 to 250 days. Culture stimuli were overlapping spike peptide pools from SARS-CoV-2 and from the common cold coronaviruses HCoV-NL63, HCoV-OC43 and HCoV-229E. In control cultures, a CEFX viral epitope pool was used as positive control, an HIV-1 Nef peptide pool was used as negative control, or no peptide was added. In around ten COVID-19 convalescent patients and a handful of infection-naive healthy vaccine recipients, the spike-specific CD4+ TCR repertoire before mRNA vaccination was compared with the repertoire after mRNA vaccination.

What the research found in general, with its limitations: An increase in the median number of SARS-CoV-2-reactive clonotypes from around 20 after infection to 38 after vaccination was observed, but the change was not found to be significant. Of the vaccine-specific clones in convalescent patients, 304 of 307, or nearly all, reacted only to SARS-CoV-2 spike and did not cross-react with common cold coronaviruses. Only a relatively small number of convalescent patients were included in the study, and early timepoints following natural infection were not analyzed. Among convalescent patients, a median roughly 90% of the SARS-CoV-2-reactive clones seen after vaccination appeared only after vaccination, which suggests priming specific to the vaccine.

According to the study, the label for this sample's treatment or condition signals: roughly 10-day PBMC culture with coronavirus spike peptide pools or control peptides (ViraFEST assay). The study used the ViraFEST assay, which expanded antigen-specific T cells with peptide pools and then identified expanded clonotypes by TCR sequencing. The convalescent patients' positive SARS-CoV-2 PCR tests fell between March and December 2020, which was before the Alpha, Beta and Delta variants emerged in the United States. Around 2 million PBMCs per well were cultured in IMDM with roughly 4.8% human AB serum and about 9.2 IU/ml IL-2, plus 10 ug/ml peptide pools. On days 3 and 7, half of the culture medium was replaced with fresh IL-2-containing medium. CD4+ T cells were isolated after approximately eleven days of culture through negative selection using the EasySep CD4+ T cell isolation kit. Ficoll-Paque Plus gradient centrifugation was used to isolate PBMCs from whole blood, and the isolated PBMCs were then either used fresh or cryopreserved at -140C. In general, triplicate wells were set up for every culture condition.

The library was obtained by PCR. DNA from cultured CD4+ T cells was subjected to TCR sequencing with the Oncomine TCR Beta short-read assay at the Johns Hopkins FTIC core. Genomic DNA was extracted from the cultured CD4+ T cells with the QIAamp micro DNA kit. Oncomine TCR Beta libraries made from cultured CD4+ T cells were pooled using unique dual indexes and sequenced on an Illumina iSeq 100. The original pipeline was this. Non-productive sequences were removed, and CDR3s that did not start with C, did not end with F or W, or were shorter than 7 amino acids were discarded. Antigen-specific clonotypes were identified using the MANAFEST web application through comparison of peptide-stimulated wells with reference and other culture wells. To be called positive, a clone needed an FDR below 0.05, an odds ratio above 5, and a productive frequency above 0.1% in at least two of three replicate wells. A clonotype was classed as cross-reactive if the clonotype showed significant expansion both in SARS-CoV-2 spike wells and in at least one common cold coronavirus spike condition. CDR3 homology was assessed with Levenshtein distances (stringdist) and unrooted phylogenetic trees (ape) in R version 3.6.1. TCRdb reanalyzed the raw reads on its own, using fastp at Q25 for trimming and MiXCR for clone calling, and kept in-frame beta chains. Entries are consolidated by CDR3 protein sequence, retaining the most common genes and DNA. These V and J calls rely on TCRdb rather than the paper's analysis. In this sample the table shows some 14,000 distinct CDR3 sequences, approximately 24% of which occur a single time. The ten largest clones take up roughly a sixth of the sample.

The germline V end is reduced by 2 bases and the J end by 1 base; junction bases left unmatched: 4. As encoded in the germline V gene (reference sequence), CDR1 is DFQATT while CDR2 is SNEGSKA. The cysteine opens and the phenylalanine closes a CDR3 of 15 amino acids. Of the read, only the CDR3 DNA is kept; its 45 bases are in frame from base 1. In this chain, TRBV20-1 is recombined with TRBJ2-7; TRBD2 fits 11 bases in the junction. This specimen consisted of CD4+ T cells from blood, cultured in vitro, obtained after SARS-CoV-2 vaccination. The origin of this receptor is a human donor who had recovered from COVID-19. The CDR3 sequence is CSARHSGRVSYEQYF. The DNA is TGCAGTGCTAGACATAGCGGGAGGGTTTCCTACGAGCAGTACTTC.